These 32 T cell receptor beta chains came from one sample sequenced in a study of blood T cell repertoires in COVID-19. Assay used: immunoSEQ multiplex PCR; TCRdb lists only in-frame clones, some missing. Of roughly 200,000 clones listed, 70% to 90% are singletons. The material sequenced was PBMCs or T cells enriched from blood (not recorded which). These receptors all come from a man aged 40-49 years who had recovered from COVID-19.

This rearrangement joins TRBV7-7 to TRBJ2-5, with D tentatively TRBD2 (5 bases). The CDR3 covers 13 residues. Trimming removed 5 bases from V and 7 bases from J, with 14 bases in between. Looked up from germline, CDR1 is SSHAT and CDR2 is FNYEAQ (reference sequence). The DNA for the CDR3 is TGTGCCAGCAGCGCGTCCCAAGGAGGGACCCAGTACTTC. It yields the protein CASSASQGGTQYF.

This clone was found once. The chain joins TRBV19 to TRBJ2-3; 13 bases are shared with TRBD2. The trim removed 7 bases at V and 0 bases at J, leaving 10 bases unmatched. Germline CDR1 reads LNHDA; CDR2 reads SQIVND (reference sequence). The CDR3 runs to 18 residues. Here the CDR3 reads CASNEGLAGVASTDTQYF. The CDR3 coding sequence is TGTGCCAGTAACGAAGGACTAGCGGGGGTTGCTAGCACAGATACGCAGTATTTT.

The chain couples TRBV24-1 to TRBJ2-5; 9 nucleotides match TRBD2. Trimming at V came to 5 bases and at J to 1 base, leaving 7 bases not matched to a gene. The germline V gene has CDR1 KGHDR and CDR2 SFDVKD. The length of the CDR3 is 16 residues. The CDR3 bases are TGTGCCACCAGTGGACTAGCGGCAAAGTTCCAAGAGACCCAGTACTTC. It encodes CATSGLAAKFQETQYF.

The chain links TRBV5-1 to TRBJ1-1; D is perhaps TRBD1 (5 bases). The germline V gene encodes CDR1 SGHRS and CDR2 YFSETQ. The CDR3 loop spans 13 amino acids. The V and J ends lost 0 bases and 7 bases respectively, with 10 bases between them. DNA of the CDR3: TGCGCCAGCAGCTTGGATTGGGGGGGTGAAGCTTTCTTT. Protein: CASSLDWGGEAFF.

J is TRBJ2-5 and V is TRBV6-5; 9 bases align to TRBD2. In germline, CDR1 is MNHEY, CDR2 SVGAGI. Trimming removed 11 bases from V and 5 bases from J; junction bases left unmatched: 9. The CDR3 length is 13 residues. In DNA, the CDR3 is TGTGCCGCCAAGCGGGGGGAGGGGGAGACCCAGTACTTC. Amino acid sequence: CAAKRGEGETQYF.

This chain uses TRBV6-5 with TRBJ1-3; D possibly corresponds to TRBD1 (6 bases). V was shortened by 2 bases and J by 4 bases, with 12 bases between the two germline ends. This CDR3 has 15 residues. Germline assignment: CDR1 MNHEY and CDR2 SVGAGI. This CDR3 is CASSYPQGSGNTIYF. DNA of the CDR3: TGTGCCAGCAGTTACCCCCAGGGGTCAGGAAACACCATATATTTT.

This clone was recorded only once. This chain links TRBV7-8 with TRBJ2-3; a weak D match, TRBD2 (6 bases). Germline CDR1 and CDR2: SGHVS and FQNEAQ. Trimming removed 1 base at V and 2 bases at J, with 13 bases between. This CDR3 spans 16 amino acids. Written as DNA, the CDR3 is TGTGCCAGCAGCTTAGGGGGCAGGAGGGACACAGATACGCAGTATTTT. Translating gives CASSLGGRRDTDTQYF.

The chain uses TRBV3-1 (or the pseudogene TRBV3-2) and TRBJ2-5, with TRBD1 as a possible D gene (5 bases). Germline lookup yields CDR1 LGHDT and CDR2 YNNKEL (reference sequence). V was cut by 4 bases and J by 3 bases, with 18 bases left in between. There are 16 residues in the CDR3. The DNA for the CDR3 is TGTGCCAGCAGCCGCAGGGCCTTTGGGGTTGAAGAGACCCAGTACTTC. Protein: CASSRRAFGVEETQYF.

The J gene is TRBJ1-1, the V gene TRBV19; 8 bases agree with TRBD1. This CDR3 comprises 18 residues. The J segment lost 1 base and the V segment lost 7 bases, leaving 17 bases of the junction unmatched. Germline values: CDR1 LNHDA, CDR2 SQIVND (reference sequence). The CDR3 loop is CASKANRGREARNTEAFF. CDR3 nucleotide sequence: TGTGCCAGTAAGGCAAACAGGGGGAGGGAAGCGCGGAACACTGAAGCTTTCTTT.

In this sample, this clone turned up once. The V and J genes are TRBV7-9 and TRBJ1-3; no clear D. Trimming took off 2 bases at V and 4 bases at J, with 15 bases between the two ends. Germline assignment: CDR1 SEHNR and CDR2 FQNEAQ (reference sequence). The CDR3 spans 16 residues. The CDR3 reads CASSLMTSTGGNTIYF. As DNA, the CDR3 is TGTGCCAGCAGCTTAATGACATCTACGGGGGGAAACACCATATATTTT.

J is TRBJ1-2 and V is TRBV19; TRBD1 agrees at 9 bases. Germline-derived CDR1 and CDR2 are LNHDA and SQIVND (reference sequence). This CDR3 region has 14 residues. V dropped 6 bases and J dropped 6; count of bases not matched to a gene: 8. CDR3 sequence: CASRDTGGAHGYTF. CDR3 DNA: TGTGCCAGTAGGGACACAGGGGGCGCGCATGGCTACACCTTC.

The chain carries TRBV4-1 and TRBJ1-1, with TRBD1 identical over 7 bases. Per germline, CDR1 MGHRA and CDR2 YSYEKL. J was trimmed by 0 bases and V by 5 bases; bases with no gene match: 6. The CDR3 runs to 15 residues. CDR3 sequence: CASSVPGQLNTEAFF. The CDR3 coding sequence is TGCGCCAGCAGCGTACCGGGACAGTTGAACACTGAAGCTTTCTTT.

The chain couples TRBV5-4 to TRBJ1-6; TRBD1 matches 11 bases. The germline gives CDR1 SGHNT, CDR2 YYREEE (reference sequence). The CDR3 has 15 amino acids. V was clipped by 4 bases and J by 7 bases; unmatched bases: 4. The CDR3: CASSPRTGGNSPLHF. CDR3 nucleotide sequence: TGTGCCAGCAGCCCCCGGACAGGGGGCAATTCACCCCTCCACTTT.

This clone has more than one count but fewer than ten. This chain connects TRBV5-5 to TRBJ1-1; TRBD1 is a possible D gene (5 bases). Between the trimmed V and J ends, which lost 4 bases and 4 bases, there was a span of 17 bases. The germline gives CDR1 SGHKS, CDR2 YYEKEE (reference sequence). This CDR3 is built from 15 residues. The CDR3: CASSPGRAGGTEAFF. As DNA, the CDR3 is TGTGCCAGCAGCCCTGGGCGTGCCGGGGGCACTGAAGCTTTCTTT.

CDR3 region: CASSPLQGADNYGYTF. The DNA for the CDR3 is TGTGCCAGCTCACCACTCCAGGGGGCTGATAACTATGGCTACACCTTC. The rearrangement joins TRBV18 to TRBJ1-2; TRBD1 matches 8 bases. Germline trimming cut 1 base from V and 1 base from J; bases unmatched to any gene: 5. In germline, CDR1 is KGHSH, CDR2 LQKENI. The CDR3 spans 16 residues.

The chain recombines TRBV9 with TRBJ1-1, with TRBD1 identical over 10 bases. Unmatched junction bases numbered 7, after V lost 0 bases and J lost 5 bases. The CDR3 has 16 amino acids. Germline CDR1 is SGDLS and CDR2 is YYNGEE. The CDR3 DNA reads as TGTGCCAGCAGCGTAGTCGGGACAGGGGAGGAAACTGAAGCTTTCTTT. Amino acid sequence: CASSVVGTGEETEAFF.

The chain employs TRBV5-8 and TRBJ1-2; a possible D gene is TRBD1 (5 bases). This CDR3 comprises 12 residues. Trimming removed 3 bases at V and 5 bases at J, with 8 bases between. The germline V gene has CDR1 SGHTS and CDR2 YDEGEE. The CDR3 DNA reads as TGTGCCAGCAGCTGGGGGGATTATGGCTACACCTTC. Translated, it gives CASSWGDYGYTF.

This clone appeared a few times. The chain is built from TRBV5-1 and TRBJ2-7; D gene uncertain. Trimming pared 1 base from V and 2 bases from J, leaving 7 bases between. Germline V gives CDR1 SGHRS, CDR2 YFSETQ. The CDR3 is 13 residues long. This CDR3 is CASSLMGPYEQYF. CDR3 DNA: TGCGCCAGCAGCTTGATGGGCCCCTACGAGCAGTACTTC.

V and J are TRBV19 and TRBJ1-1, with a tentative D call TRBD1 (5 bases). The V and J ends lost 3 bases and 4 bases respectively, with 18 bases between them. From germline, CDR1 is LNHDA and CDR2 SQIVND (reference sequence). The CDR3 loop spans 16 amino acids. The CDR3 sequence: CASSIGGEIWGTEAFF. In nucleotides, the CDR3 is TGTGCCAGTAGTATTGGAGGGGAAATTTGGGGCACTGAAGCTTTCTTT. Variable domain in full (rest from reference TRBV19 and TRBJ1-1): DGGITQSPKYLFRKEGQNVTLSCEQNLNHDAMYWYRQDPGQGLRLIYYSQIVNDFQKGDIAEGYSVSREKKESFPLTVTSAQKNPTAFYLCASSIGGEIWGTEAFFGQGTRLTVV.

This clone was counted once. The gene calls are TRBV2 and TRBJ1-5; no clear D. This CDR3 comprises 14 residues. Trimming shortened V by 6 bases and J by 0 bases, and 9 bases separated the two germline ends. Germline CDR1 is SNHLY and CDR2 is FYNNEI. The CDR3 spells CASREGDSNQPQHF. The CDR3 bases are TGTGCCAGCAGAGAGGGAGATAGCAATCAGCCCCAGCATTTT.

The chain is built from TRBV5-3 and TRBJ2-7; D may be TRBD1 (5 bases). TRBV5-3 is an open reading frame whose function is uncertain. There are 14 residues in the CDR3. The V gene lost 3 bases and the J gene lost 3 bases, with 13 bases spanning the gap. CDR3 protein: CARSCSGHLYEQYF. The CDR3 coding sequence is TGTGCCAGAAGCTGCTCAGGACACCTCTACGAGCAGTACTTC.

The rearrangement links TRBV19 to TRBJ2-2; no reliable D call. Germline CDR1 reads LNHDA; CDR2 reads SQIVND (reference sequence). The CDR3 runs 14 residues. V lost 3 bases and J 2 bases, leaving 7 bases between the germline ends. This CDR3 is CASSIQENTGELFF. DNA of the CDR3: TGTGCCAGTAGTATCCAGGAAAACACCGGGGAGCTGTTTTTT.

The sample holds one count of this clone. V is TRBV12-3 or TRBV12-4 and J is TRBJ1-1; D is uncertain. V dropped 3 bases and J dropped 10 bases, with 15 bases sitting between them. The CDR3 loop spans 13 amino acids. DNA of the CDR3: TGTGCCAGCAGTTTTTCCGGTCGCGAGGGAGCTTTCTTT. Protein product: CASSFSGREGAFF.

This clone showed up many times. The chain uses TRBV5-4 and TRBJ1-1; 8 nucleotides match TRBD1. Germline assignment: CDR1 SGHNT and CDR2 YYREEE (reference sequence). V shed 6 bases and J 0 bases; nucleotides not matched to a gene: 10. The CDR3 length is 16 residues. The CDR3 spells CASTPDRVGLNTEAFF. In DNA, the CDR3 is TGTGCCAGCACACCGGACAGGGTGGGATTGAACACTGAAGCTTTCTTT.

The V gene is TRBV4-1, the J gene TRBJ1-2, with TRBD1 as a possible D gene (5 bases). CDR1 and CDR2 from the germline V gene are MGHRA and YSYEKL. This CDR3 comprises 16 residues. V was pared by 0 bases and J by 2 bases, with 13 bases between. CDR3 nucleotides: TGCGCCAGCAGCCAAGATCCCGGTGGGGGGAACTATGGCTACACCTTC. Translated, it gives CASSQDPGGGNYGYTF.

This rearrangement joins TRBV19 to TRBJ1-5; a possible D gene is TRBD1 (5 bases). Germline V gives CDR1 LNHDA, CDR2 SQIVND (reference sequence). V was shortened by 5 bases and J by 7 bases, with 18 bases between the two germline ends. The CDR3 has 15 amino acids. The CDR3 loop is CASSYGGTRIQPQHF. The CDR3 DNA reads as TGTGCCAGTAGTTACGGAGGGACTAGGATCCAGCCCCAGCATTTT.

The chain joins TRBV12-5 to TRBJ2-2, with 8 bases matching TRBD2. Trimming cost V 5 bases and J 0 bases; bases outside gene matches: 5. Germline assignment: CDR1 LGHNT and CDR2 FRNRAP. This CDR3 is built from 16 residues. The CDR3 sequence is CASGPGRAANTGELFF. In DNA form, the CDR3 reads TGTGCTAGTGGTCCCGGGAGGGCCGCGAACACCGGGGAGCTGTTTTTT.

The V call is TRBV7-9, the J call TRBJ1-4; a possible D gene is TRBD1 (6 bases). The CDR3 consists of 13 residues. Deletions cut 4 bases from V and 8 bases from J, with 11 bases between. Germline lookup yields CDR1 SEHNR and CDR2 FQNEAQ (reference sequence). CDR3 region: CASSSTGGEKLFF. CDR3 in DNA: TGTGCCAGCAGCTCGACAGGCGGGGAAAAACTGTTTTTT.

This clone was seen ten or more times. V gene TRBV5-5 combines with J gene TRBJ1-3, with a weak D call TRBD1 (6 bases). V shed 6 bases and J shed 0 bases, with 16 bases lying between them. The CDR3 is 16 residues long. The V gene's germline CDR1 is SGHKS and CDR2 YYEKEE (reference sequence). The CDR3 region has the DNA TGTGCCAGCACACGAGGACAGCCGAGCTCTGGAAACACCATATATTTT. It encodes CASTRGQPSSGNTIYF.

The CDR3 here is CASKDSMKTVYGYTF. DNA of the CDR3: TGTGCCAGTAAGGACAGCATGAAGACGGTCTATGGCTACACCTTC. The V call is TRBV19, the J call TRBJ1-2; perhaps TRBD1 as D (6 bases). The CDR3 is 15 residues long. CDR1 LNHDA and CDR2 SQIVND come from the germline V gene (reference sequence). Trimming pared 7 bases from V and 4 bases from J, leaving 19 bases between.

The CDR3 DNA reads as TGTGCCAGCAGCCAAGATAGAGGTCGTTGGCAGTTCTTC. Its translation: CASSQDRGRWQFF. The chain joins TRBV4-2 to TRBJ2-1; the D is unclear. Trimming left V 0 bases short and J 12 bases short, with 12 bases between. The germline V gene has CDR1 LGHNA and CDR2 YNFKEQ. The CDR3 is 13 residues long.

This clone was picked up one time. The chain couples TRBV4-1 to TRBJ2-2; 10 nucleotides align to TRBD2. The CDR3 runs 16 residues. Germline CDR1 MGHRA, CDR2 YSYEKL. The ends lost 7 bases at V and 3 bases at J; junction bases unmatched: 8. CDR3 DNA: TGCGCCAGCAAACCCCGAGCGGGGGGGGACACCGGGGAGCTGTTTTTT. It codes for CASKPRAGGDTGELFF.